This is a list of T cell receptor beta chains from one sample in a study of shared T cell receptors in the human thymus. Libraries were prepared by immunoSEQ multiplex PCR; TCRdb keeps only in-frame clonotypes and omits some of them. The table records approximately 580,000 clones, about 84% of them present only once. These data were also reused for a study on human thymus T cells.

The material sequenced was thymocytes. The receptor source for this set is a boy under three years old with a congenital heart defect. CDR3s include the opening cysteine and the closing phenylalanine or tryptophan. A D gene is named only where the DNA matches it firmly. Only part of the rows carry a size: once, few, many, or a class if the clone is expanded.

TRBJ2-7,TRBD1,TRBV5-6,few,CASSSRQGIYEQYF,TGTGCCAGCAGCTCCCGACAGGGAATCTACGAGCAGTACTTC
TRBJ1-4,NA,TRBV5-6,NA,CASSQWGQPLPTNEKLFF,TGTGCCAGCAGCCAATGGGGACAACCCTTGCCAACTAATGAAAAACTGTTTTTT
TRBJ2-3,TRBD2,TRBV4-3,NA,CASSPVWAGGTDTQYF,TGCGCCAGCAGCCCTGTTTGGGCGGGAGGCACAGATACGCAGTATTTT
TRBJ2-5,TRBD2,TRBV5-4,NA,CASSYHGRGGQETQYF,TGTGCCAGCAGCTATCACGGGAGGGGGGGCCAAGAGACCCAGTACTTC
TRBJ2-5,NA,TRBV20-1,NA,CRVDRRETQYF,TGCAGGGTCGACAGGCGAGAGACCCAGTACTTC
TRBJ1-3,NA,TRBV7-9,NA,CASSQGQTGNTIYF,TGTGCCAGCAGCCAAGGACAGACTGGAAACACCATATATTTT
TRBJ2-7,NA,TRBV28,NA,CASSSHSGSYSYEQYF,TGTGCCAGCAGTTCCCATTCCGGGAGCTACTCCTACGAGCAGTACTTC
TRBJ2-1,NA,TRBV14,NA,CASSQPAGLPYNEQFF,TGTGCCAGCAGCCAACCTGCCGGACTACCATACAATGAGCAGTTCTTC
TRBJ2-7,TRBD2,TRBV25-1,NA,CASSAAGGAISYEQYF,TGTGCCAGCAGCGCCGCGGGGGGGGCTATTAGTTACGAGCAGTACTTC
TRBJ2-2,NA,TRBV19,few,CASSGSGELFF,TGTGCCAGTAGCGGGTCCGGGGAGCTGTTTTTT
TRBJ2-5,NA,TRBV7-2,NA,CASSSPVLSTEVETQYF,TGTGCCAGCAGCTCGCCGGTCTTGAGTACGGAGGTGGAGACCCAGTACTTC
TRBJ2-4,NA,TRBV18,NA,CASSPPGALAKNIQYF,TGTGCCAGCTCACCACCGGGAGCCTTAGCCAAAAACATTCAGTACTTC
TRBJ2-7,TRBD2,TRBV7-8,NA,CASSWGLAGDWSSYEQYF,TGTGCCAGCAGCTGGGGACTAGCGGGAGATTGGAGCTCCTACGAGCAGTACTTC
TRBJ1-2,TRBD1,TRBV18,NA,CASSFPGTGDYGYTF,TGTGCCAGCTCCTTTCCGGGGACAGGGGACTATGGCTACACCTTC
TRBJ2-7,NA,TRBV20-1,NA,CSASGPYEQYF,TGCAGTGCTAGTGGCCCATACGAGCAGTACTTC
TRBJ2-7,TRBD1,TRBV18,NA,CASSPGQGANEQYF,TGTGCCAGCTCACCGGGACAGGGGGCAAACGAGCAGTACTTC
TRBJ2-2,TRBD1,TRBV28,NA,CASSQQGARTGELFF,TGTGCCAGCAGTCAACAGGGGGCTCGGACCGGGGAGCTGTTTTTT
TRBJ2-3,TRBD2,TRBV27,NA,CASSLSPLSGRPTDTQYF,TGTGCCAGCAGTTTATCTCCTCTTAGCGGGAGACCCACAGATACGCAGTATTTT
TRBJ2-7,NA,TRBV10-2,NA,CASRAGSYEQYF,TGCGCCAGCAGGGCGGGCTCCTACGAGCAGTACTTC
TRBJ2-2,TRBD1,TRBV6-1,NA,CASSPGTANTGELFF,TGTGCCAGCAGCCCCGGGACAGCGAACACCGGGGAGCTGTTTTTT
TRBJ2-1,TRBD2,TRBV6-4,NA,CARVSGSPPIGDNEQFF,TGTGCCAGAGTAAGCGGGAGTCCACCGATCGGAGACAATGAGCAGTTCTTC
TRBJ2-7,NA,TRBV16,NA,CASSQIQGPYEQYF,TGTGCCAGCAGCCAAATACAGGGTCCCTACGAGCAGTACTTC
TRBJ2-7,NA,TRBV15,NA,CATTGGAKPYEQYF,TGTGCCACCACAGGAGGCGCCAAGCCCTACGAGCAGTACTTC
TRBJ2-1,TRBD2,TRBV4-2,once,CASSLTSSLNEQFF,TGTGCCAGCAGCTTGACTAGCTCTCTCAATGAGCAGTTCTTC
TRBJ2-7,NA,TRBV29-1,NA,CSASGQIPYEQYF,TGCAGCGCTTCGGGACAAATCCCCTACGAGCAGTACTTC
TRBJ1-1,TRBD1,TRBV28,NA,CASSLTGTGDTEAFF,TGTGCCAGCAGTCTTACCGGGACAGGGGACACTGAAGCTTTCTTT
TRBJ2-4,NA,TRBV7-2,NA,CASSLGGTAKNIQYF,TGTGCCAGCAGCTTAGGCGGGACAGCCAAAAACATTCAGTACTTC
TRBJ2-7,TRBD2,TRBV5-1,NA,CASSLLSSGISSYEQYF,TGCGCCAGCAGCTTGCTAAGTAGCGGGATCAGCTCCTACGAGCAGTACTTC
TRBJ2-1,TRBD2,TRBV18,NA,CASSPGRVSDFSYNEQFF,TGTGCCAGCTCACCGGGGAGGGTGTCCGACTTCTCCTACAATGAGCAGTTCTTC
TRBJ1-2,NA,TRBV6-6,NA,CASTGVDYGYTF,TGTGCCAGCACAGGGGTGGACTATGGCTACACCTTC
TRBJ1-1,NA,TRBV21-1,few,CASTRESGSTEAFF,TGTGCCAGCACCAGGGAATCAGGCAGCACTGAAGCTTTCTTT
TRBJ1-2,NA,TRBV4-3,NA,CASSQDPADTYGYTF,TGCGCCAGCAGCCAAGATCCCGCCGACACCTATGGCTACACCTTC
TRBJ2-3,NA,TRBV6-5,NA,CASRGGQGTDTQYF,TGTGCCAGCAGGGGAGGACAGGGCACAGATACGCAGTATTTT
TRBJ2-5,TRBD2,TRBV28,NA,CASSLVSGRIETQYF,TGTGCCAGCAGTTTGGTTAGCGGGAGAATAGAGACCCAGTACTTC
TRBJ2-1,TRBD1,TRBV15,NA,CATSGLGQNNEQFF,TGTGCCACCAGCGGTTTGGGACAGAACAATGAGCAGTTCTTC
TRBJ2-7,TRBD2,TRBV7-2,NA,CASSLGASGIGRYEQYF,TGTGCCAGCAGCTTAGGGGCTAGCGGGATCGGGCGCTACGAGCAGTACTTC
TRBJ2-3,TRBD1,TRBV5-4,NA,CASSLERGRTDTQYF,TGTGCCAGCAGCTTGGAGAGGGGGCGCACAGATACGCAGTATTTT
TRBJ2-7,TRBD2,TRBV28,NA,CASSLSNSGRIGEQYF,TGTGCCAGCAGTTTATCCAATAGCGGGAGAATTGGGGAGCAGTACTTC
TRBJ2-7,NA,TRBV30,NA,CAWNPPLEAYEQYF,TGTGCCTGGAACCCCCCGTTAGAAGCCTACGAGCAGTACTTC
TRBJ2-3,TRBD2,TRBV27,NA,CASSFEEAGGPDTQYF,TGTGCCAGCAGCTTCGAGGAAGCGGGAGGGCCAGATACGCAGTATTTT
TRBJ2-7,TRBD1,TRBV10-3,NA,CAIRGQPYEQYF,TGTGCCATCAGGGGACAGCCCTACGAGCAGTACTTC
TRBJ2-5,NA,TRBV11-2,NA,CASSLIPGETQYF,TGTGCCAGCAGCTTAATCCCCGGAGAGACCCAGTACTTC
TRBJ1-2,NA,TRBV27,NA,CASSFAREGGLSYGYTF,TGTGCCAGCAGTTTTGCCAGGGAAGGTGGATTGAGCTATGGCTACACCTTC
TRBJ2-7,TRBD1,TRBV5-1,NA,CASSFSGTGVYEQYF,TGCGCCAGCAGCTTTTCTGGGACAGGGGTATACGAGCAGTACTTC
TRBJ2-5,NA,TRBV2,NA,CASSEVESSPPETQYF,TGTGCCAGCAGTGAAGTGGAGAGTAGTCCCCCTGAGACCCAGTACTTC
TRBJ2-7,NA,TRBV25-1,NA,CASSETGTRTYEQYF,TGTGCCAGCAGTGAAACCGGGACACGAACCTACGAGCAGTACTTC
TRBJ2-6,TRBD2,TRBV10-3,NA,CAISPGTSHTGANVLTF,TGTGCCATCAGTCCCGGGACTAGTCATACTGGGGCCAACGTCCTGACTTTC
TRBJ1-1,NA,TRBV29-1,NA,CSVANTEAFF,TGCAGCGTGGCAAACACTGAAGCTTTCTTT
TRBJ1-2,TRBD1,TRBV6-1,few,CASGQGGRRLYGYTF,TGTGCCAGCGGACAGGGGGGACGGAGGCTCTATGGCTACACCTTC
TRBJ2-7,TRBD2,TRBV4-1,NA,CASSRLAGPYEQYF,TGCGCCAGCAGCAGACTAGCGGGACCCTACGAGCAGTACTTC
TRBJ2-7,NA,TRBV19,NA,CASSIGDNHYEQYF,TGTGCCAGTAGTATTGGGGACAACCACTACGAGCAGTACTTC
TRBJ2-2,TRBD2,TRBV19,NA,CASTASGPTNTGELFF,TGTGCCAGTACGGCTAGCGGACCTACGAACACCGGGGAGCTGTTTTTT
TRBJ2-7,NA,TRBV4-2,NA,CASSPRGGEVSYEQYF,TGTGCCAGCAGCCCGAGGGGCGGGGAGGTGTCCTACGAGCAGTACTTC
TRBJ2-7,TRBD2,TRBV4-2,NA,CASSQESGRGSYEQYF,TGTGCCAGCAGCCAGGAGAGCGGGAGAGGGTCCTACGAGCAGTACTTC
TRBJ1-3,NA,TRBV29-1,few,CSALTELSGNTIYF,TGCAGCGCTCTGACAGAGCTGTCTGGAAACACCATATATTTT